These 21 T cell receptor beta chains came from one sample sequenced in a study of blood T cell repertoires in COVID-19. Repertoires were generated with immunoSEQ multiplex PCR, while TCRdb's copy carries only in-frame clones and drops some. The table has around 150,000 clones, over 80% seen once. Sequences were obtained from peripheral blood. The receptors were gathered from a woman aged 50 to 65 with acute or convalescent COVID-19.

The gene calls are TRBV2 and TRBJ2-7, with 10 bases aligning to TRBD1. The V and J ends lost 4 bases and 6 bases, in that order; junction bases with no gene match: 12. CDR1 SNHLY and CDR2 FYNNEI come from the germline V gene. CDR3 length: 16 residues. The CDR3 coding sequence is TGTGCCAGCAGTGCCCCCCCGGGACAGGGGTTCAGCGAGCAGTACTTC. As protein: CASSAPPGQGFSEQYF.

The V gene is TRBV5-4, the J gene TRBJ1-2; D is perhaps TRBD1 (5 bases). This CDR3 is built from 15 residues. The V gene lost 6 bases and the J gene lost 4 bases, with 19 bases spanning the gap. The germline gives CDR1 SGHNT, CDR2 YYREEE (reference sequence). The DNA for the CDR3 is TGTGCCAGCACCCTACAGGAGACGCAGAGCTATGGCTACACCTTC. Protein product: CASTLQETQSYGYTF.

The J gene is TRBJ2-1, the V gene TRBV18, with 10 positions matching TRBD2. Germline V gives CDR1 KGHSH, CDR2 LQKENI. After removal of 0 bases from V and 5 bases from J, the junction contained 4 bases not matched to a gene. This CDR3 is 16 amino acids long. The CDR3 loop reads CASSPPVLAGDNEQFF. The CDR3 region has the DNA TGTGCCAGCTCACCACCGGTTCTAGCGGGGGACAATGAGCAGTTCTTC. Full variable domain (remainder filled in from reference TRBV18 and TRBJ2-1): NAGVMQNPRHLVRRRGQEARLRCSPMKGHSHVYWYRQLPEEGLKFMVYLQKENIIDESGMPKERFSAEFPKEGPSILRIQQVVRGDSAAYFCASSPPVLAGDNEQFFGPGTRLTVL.

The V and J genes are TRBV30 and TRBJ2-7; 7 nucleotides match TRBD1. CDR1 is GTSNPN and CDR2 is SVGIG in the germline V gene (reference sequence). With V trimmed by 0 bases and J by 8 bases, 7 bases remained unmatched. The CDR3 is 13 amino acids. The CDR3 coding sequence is TGTGCCTGGAGTGTAGACTCCAGGGGGAAGCAGTACTTC. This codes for CAWSVDSRGKQYF.

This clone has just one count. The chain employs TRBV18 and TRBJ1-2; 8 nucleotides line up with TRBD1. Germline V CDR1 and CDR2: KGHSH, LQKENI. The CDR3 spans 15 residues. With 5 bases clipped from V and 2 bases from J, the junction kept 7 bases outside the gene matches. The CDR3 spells CASSSPRDRNYGYTF. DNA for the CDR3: TGTGCCAGCTCATCGCCCCGGGACAGGAACTATGGCTACACCTTC. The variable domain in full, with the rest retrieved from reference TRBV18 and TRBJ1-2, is NAGVMQNPRHLVRRRGQEARLRCSPMKGHSHVYWYRQLPEEGLKFMVYLQKENIIDESGMPKERFSAEFPKEGPSILRIQQVVRGDSAAYFCASSSPRDRNYGYTFGSGTRLTVV.

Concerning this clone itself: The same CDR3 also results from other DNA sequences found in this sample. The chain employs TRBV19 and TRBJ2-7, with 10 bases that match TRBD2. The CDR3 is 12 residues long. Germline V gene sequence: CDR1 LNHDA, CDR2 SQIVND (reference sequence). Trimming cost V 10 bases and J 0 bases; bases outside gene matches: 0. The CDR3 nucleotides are TGTGCCACTAGCGGGGGCTCCTACGAGCAGTACTTC. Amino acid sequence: CATSGGSYEQYF. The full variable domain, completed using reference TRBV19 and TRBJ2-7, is DGGITQSPKYLFRKEGQNVTLSCEQNLNHDAMYWYRQDPGQGLRLIYYSQIVNDFQKGDIAEGYSVSREKKESFPLTVTSAQKNPTAFYLCATSGGSYEQYFGPGTRLTVT.

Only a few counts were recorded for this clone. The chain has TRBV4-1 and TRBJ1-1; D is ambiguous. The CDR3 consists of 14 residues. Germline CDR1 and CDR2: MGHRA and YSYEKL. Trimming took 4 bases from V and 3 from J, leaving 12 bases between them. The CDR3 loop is CASSLGGWDTEAFF. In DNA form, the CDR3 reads TGCGCCAGCAGCCTCGGCGGTTGGGACACTGAAGCTTTCTTT.

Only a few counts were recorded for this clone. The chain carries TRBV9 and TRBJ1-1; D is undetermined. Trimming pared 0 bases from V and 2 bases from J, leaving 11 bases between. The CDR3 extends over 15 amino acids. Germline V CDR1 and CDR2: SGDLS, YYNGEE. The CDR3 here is CASSVAGGINTEAFF. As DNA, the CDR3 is TGTGCCAGCAGCGTAGCTGGAGGGATTAACACTGAAGCTTTCTTT.

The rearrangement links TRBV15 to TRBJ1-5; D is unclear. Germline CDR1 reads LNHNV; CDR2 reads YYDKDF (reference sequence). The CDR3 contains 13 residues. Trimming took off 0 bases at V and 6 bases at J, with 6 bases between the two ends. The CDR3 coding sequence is TGTGCCACCAGCAGAGAAAGGAGTCAGCCCCAGCATTTT. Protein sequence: CATSRERSQPQHF.

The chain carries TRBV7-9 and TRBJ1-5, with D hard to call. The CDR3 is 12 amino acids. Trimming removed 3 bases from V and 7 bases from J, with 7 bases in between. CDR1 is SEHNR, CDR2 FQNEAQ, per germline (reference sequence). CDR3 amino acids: CASSLERQPQHF. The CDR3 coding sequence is TGTGCCAGCAGCTTGGAGCGACAGCCCCAGCATTTT. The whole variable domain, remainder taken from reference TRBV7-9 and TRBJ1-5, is DTGVSQNPRHKITKRGQNVTFRCDPISEHNRLYWYRQTLGQGPEFLTYFQNEAQLEKSRLLSDRFSAERPKGSFSTLEIQRTEQGDSAMYLCASSLERQPQHFGDGTRLSIL.

The CDR3 coding sequence is TGTGCCAGCAGCTTAACTAGCGGGGGGGAAGAGCAGTTCTTC. It specifies CASSLTSGGEEQFF. This chain uses TRBV11-3 with TRBJ2-1; TRBD2 agrees at 13 bases. The CDR3 totals 14 residues. Germline V gene sequence: CDR1 SGHNT, CDR2 YENEEA. V lost 2 bases to trimming and J lost 10 bases; unmatched junction nucleotides: 2.

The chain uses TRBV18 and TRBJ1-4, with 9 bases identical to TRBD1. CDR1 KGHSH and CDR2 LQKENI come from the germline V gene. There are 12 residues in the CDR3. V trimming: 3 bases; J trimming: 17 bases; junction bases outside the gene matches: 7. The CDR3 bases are TGTGCCAGCTCACCTGGGACAGGGTCAAGTTTTTTT. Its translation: CASSPGTGSSFF.

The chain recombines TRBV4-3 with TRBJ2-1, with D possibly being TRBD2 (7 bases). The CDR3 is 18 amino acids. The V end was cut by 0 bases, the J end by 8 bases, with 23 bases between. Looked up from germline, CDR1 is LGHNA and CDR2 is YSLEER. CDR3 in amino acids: CASSQDQGWRETKDEQFF. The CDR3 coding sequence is TGCGCCAGCAGCCAAGATCAGGGGTGGCGGGAGACCAAGGATGAGCAGTTCTTC.

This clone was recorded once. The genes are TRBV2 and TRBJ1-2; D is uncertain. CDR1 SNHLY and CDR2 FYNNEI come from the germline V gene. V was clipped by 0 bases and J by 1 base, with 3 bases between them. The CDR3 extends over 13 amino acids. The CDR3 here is CASSEAGNYGYTF. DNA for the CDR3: TGTGCCAGCAGTGAAGCCGGTAACTATGGCTACACCTTC.

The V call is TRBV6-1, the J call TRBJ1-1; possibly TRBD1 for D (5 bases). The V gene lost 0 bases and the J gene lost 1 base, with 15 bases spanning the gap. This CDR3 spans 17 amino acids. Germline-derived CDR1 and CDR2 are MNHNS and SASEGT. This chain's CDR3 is CASSEALYRQGNTEAFF. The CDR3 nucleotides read TGTGCCAGCAGTGAAGCGCTTTATAGGCAGGGGAACACTGAAGCTTTCTTT.

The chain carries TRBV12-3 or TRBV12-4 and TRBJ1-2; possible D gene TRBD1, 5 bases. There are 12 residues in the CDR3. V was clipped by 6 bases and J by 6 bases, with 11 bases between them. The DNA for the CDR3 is TGTGCCAGCAGCCGACAGAGCCATGGCTACACCTTC. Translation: CASSRQSHGYTF.

The CDR3, as DNA: TGTGCCAGCAGTTTAATGGGGAGCTCCTACAATGAGCAGTTCTTC. This gives the protein CASSLMGSSYNEQFF. The chain couples TRBV27 to TRBJ2-1; possibly TRBD2 for D (5 bases). CDR3 length: 15 amino acids. Trimming removed 2 bases from V and 0 bases from J, with 8 bases in between. Germline V gene lookup returns CDR1 MNHEY and CDR2 SMNVEV (reference sequence).

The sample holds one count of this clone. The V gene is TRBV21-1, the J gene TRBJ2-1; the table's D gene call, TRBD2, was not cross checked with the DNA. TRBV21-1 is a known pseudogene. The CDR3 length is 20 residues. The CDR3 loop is CASSRPHRGGAGDSYNEQFF. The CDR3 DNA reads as TGTGCCAGCAGCAGACCCCATCGGGGAGGCGCGGGAGACTCCTACAATGAGCAGTTCTTC.

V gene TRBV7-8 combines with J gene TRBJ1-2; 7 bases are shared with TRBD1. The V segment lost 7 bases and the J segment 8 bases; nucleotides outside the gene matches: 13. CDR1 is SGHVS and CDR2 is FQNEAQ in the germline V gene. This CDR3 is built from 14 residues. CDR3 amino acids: CASTMTGSAGGYTF. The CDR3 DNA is TGTGCCAGCACCATGACAGGGAGCGCAGGGGGCTACACCTTC.

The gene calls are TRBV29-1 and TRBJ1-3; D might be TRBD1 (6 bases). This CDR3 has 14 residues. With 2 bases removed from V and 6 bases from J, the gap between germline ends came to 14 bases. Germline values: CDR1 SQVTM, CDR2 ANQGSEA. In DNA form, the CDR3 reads TGCAGCGTTGAATTCCAGGGGCGTACAAACACCATATATTTT. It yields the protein CSVEFQGRTNTIYF.

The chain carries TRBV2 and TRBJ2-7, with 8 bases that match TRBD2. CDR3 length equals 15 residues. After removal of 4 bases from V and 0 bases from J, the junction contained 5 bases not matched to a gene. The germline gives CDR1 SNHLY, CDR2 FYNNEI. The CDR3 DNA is TGTGCCAGCAGTGGGGCGGGGGGCCGCTCCTACGAGCAGTACTTC. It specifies CASSGAGGRSYEQYF.